The 19 T cell receptor beta chains below were found in one sample sequenced in a study of healthy donors' naive CD4 and CD8 T cells. Each TCR library used 400 to 600 ng of total RNA and a linear amplification protocol. TCRdb passed the reads through MiXCR, listing each CDR3 protein once. The data hold around 180,000 distinct CDR3 sequences, with 65% to 75% observed a single time. The sample consisted of naive CD4+ and CD8+ T cells sorted from blood, pooled from several donors. All receptors derive from a pool of human donors in good health; the sample pools cells from several healthy donors.

V usage is TRBV29-1 and J usage is TRBJ2-3; the match to TRBD2 covers 10 bases. This CDR3 contains 17 residues. Germline V CDR1 and CDR2: SQVTM, ANQGSEA. Trimming removed 6 bases from V and 2 bases from J; junction bases left unmatched: 14. CDR3 sequence (DNA): TGCAGCGTCGAGAGCGTACTAGCGGGAATCTACACAGATACGCAGTATTTT. Translation: CSVESVLAGIYTDTQYF.

This chain joins TRBV20-1 and TRBJ1-6; a weak D match, TRBD1 (5 bases). Germline V gene sequence: CDR1 DFQATT, CDR2 SNEGSKA (reference sequence). The CDR3 runs 15 residues. The germline V and J ends were trimmed by 5 bases and 7 bases, with 18 bases remaining between them. The CDR3 sequence: CSAPGAISVNSPLHF. The CDR3 bases are TGCAGTGCTCCTGGGGCCATATCGGTCAATTCACCCCTCCACTTT.

The genes are TRBV4-3 and TRBJ2-5; D may correspond to TRBD1 or TRBD2 (5 bases each). Germline CDR1 is LGHNA and CDR2 is YSLEER. The CDR3 spans 15 residues. Trimming removed 1 base from V and 5 bases from J, with 14 bases in between. CDR3 in amino acids: CASSQVSAGTETQYF. The CDR3 DNA sequence: TGCGCCAGCAGCCAAGTCAGTGCAGGGACGGAGACCCAGTACTTC.

The V call is TRBV6-6, the J call TRBJ2-3; 7 bases agree with TRBD1. The V segment lost 6 bases and the J segment 10 bases; nucleotides outside the gene matches: 10. The CDR3 contains 13 residues. Germline CDR1 is MNHNY and CDR2 is SVGAGI (reference sequence). Written as DNA, the CDR3 is TGTGCCAGCAGAGACCTACAGGGGAATTCGCAGTATTTT. This translates into CASRDLQGNSQYF.

This clonotype was seen more than once but under ten times. V and J are TRBV29-1 and TRBJ2-1; 13 nucleotides match TRBD2. This CDR3 is built from 16 residues. Germline CDR1 and CDR2: SQVTM and ANQGSEA. The V and J ends lost 6 bases and 1 base, in that order; junction bases with no gene match: 6. CDR3 sequence: CSVPGLAGLSYNEQFF. The DNA for the CDR3 is TGCAGCGTCCCGGGACTAGCGGGGTTATCCTACAATGAGCAGTTCTTC.

Concerning this clonotype: The junction and the germline gene differ at one end; a read error may be behind it. DNA of the CDR3: TGTGCCAGTAGTATAACAGTCGACTACGGGCAGTACTTC. As protein: CASSITVDYGQYF. V gene TRBV19 combines with J gene TRBJ2-7, with a tentative D call TRBD2 (5 bases). Germline loops: CDR1 LNHDA, CDR2 SQIVND (reference sequence). The CDR3 has 13 amino acids.

The J gene is TRBJ2-1, the V gene TRBV4-2; D may be TRBD2 (5 bases). There are 15 residues in the CDR3. V was cut by 4 bases and J by 1 base, with 11 bases left in between. Germline V gives CDR1 LGHNA, CDR2 YNFKEQ. DNA of the CDR3: TGTGCCAGCAGCCCCCCGGGAAATTCCTACAATGAGCAGTTCTTC. Residues: CASSPPGNSYNEQFF.

The V call is TRBV5-5, the J call TRBJ1-3; 8 bases agree with TRBD1. CDR1 SGHKS and CDR2 YYEKEE come from the germline V gene (reference sequence). J gave up 2 bases and V 5 bases, and 6 bases lay outside the gene matches. The CDR3 sequence is 15 residues long. CDR3 coding DNA: TGTGCCAGCAGGTCTGGACAGGGAACTGGAAACACCATATATTTT. Translated: CASRSGQGTGNTIYF.

The chain has TRBV19 and TRBJ2-3; 8 bases are a match to TRBD1. The V and J ends lost 6 bases and 2 bases, in that order; junction bases with no gene match: 7. The V gene's germline CDR1 is LNHDA and CDR2 SQIVND (reference sequence). The CDR3 loop spans 15 amino acids. The CDR3: CASSWTGLNTDTQYF. CDR3 DNA sequence: TGTGCCAGTAGCTGGACAGGGCTGAACACAGATACGCAGTATTTT.

This clonotype showed up just a few times. The chain employs TRBV19 and TRBJ1-2; D remains ambiguous. The germline CDR1 and CDR2 sequences are LNHDA and SQIVND (reference sequence). V lost 4 bases to trimming and J lost 5 bases, with 17 bases between them. This CDR3 has 15 residues. CDR3 nucleotides: TGTGCCAGTAGTAACCCCACAGACGGCAAATATGGCTACACCTTC. This codes for CASSNPTDGKYGYTF.

This clonotype was seen only a few times. The genes are TRBV12-3 or TRBV12-4 and TRBJ2-1; no reliable D call. The CDR3 runs 15 residues. V was clipped by 1 base and J by 6 bases, with 13 bases between them. The CDR3 nucleotides are TGTGCCAGCAGTTTAGGACAAGCATCAATCAATGAGCAGTTCTTC. This translates into CASSLGQASINEQFF.

The chain carries TRBV29-1 and TRBJ2-7; 10 bases map to TRBD2. The tail of the sequence fits TRBJ2-5 better, so the J call may be wrong. This CDR3 comprises 19 residues. Germline V gene sequence: CDR1 SQVTM, CDR2 ANQGSEA. The CDR3: CSVGYTRLAGELNQETQYF. The DNA for the CDR3 is TGCAGCGTTGGTTATACTAGGCTAGCGGGAGAATTGAACCAAGAGACCCAGTACTTC.

The CDR3 is CASSIDGQSGTKNTEAFF. The CDR3 region has the DNA TGTGCCAGTAGTATAGATGGACAATCGGGGACCAAGAACACTGAAGCTTTCTTT. The J gene is TRBJ1-1, the V gene TRBV19, with D possibly TRBD1 on 5 matching bases. This CDR3 is 18 amino acids long. Trimming left V 0 bases short and J 1 base short, with 18 bases between. Germline CDR1 LNHDA, CDR2 SQIVND (reference sequence).

This chain joins TRBV4-3 and TRBJ2-5; D is perhaps TRBD2 (6 bases). The length of the CDR3 is 15 residues. Germline V CDR1 and CDR2: LGHNA, YSLEER. Trimming took off 0 bases at V and 2 bases at J, with 10 bases between the two ends. The CDR3 bases are TGCGCCAGCAGCCAAGATCAGGAGGGGCAAGAGACCCAGTACTTC. Encoded protein: CASSQDQEGQETQYF.

A few counts support this clonotype. The CDR3: CASSSIDRGSYNEQFF. The CDR3 nucleotides read TGTGCCAGCAGCTCCATCGACAGGGGTTCCTACAATGAGCAGTTCTTC. The chain carries TRBV5-6 and TRBJ2-1, with 8 bases identical to TRBD1. Germline V gene data show CDR1 as SGHDT and CDR2 as YYEEEE. The CDR3 totals 16 residues. The ends lost 3 bases at V and 1 base at J; junction bases unmatched: 6.

This chain connects TRBV29-1 to TRBJ2-7, with D unresolved. V dropped 7 bases and J dropped 6 bases, with 19 bases sitting between them. CDR3 length: 13 residues. Germline CDR1 SQVTM, CDR2 ANQGSEA. Written as DNA, the CDR3 is TGCAGCGCCCAAAGGAAGGGTGGGTCCGAGCAGTACTTC. Its translation: CSAQRKGGSEQYF.

The chain couples TRBV27 to TRBJ1-1, with D uncertain. The germline gives CDR1 MNHEY, CDR2 SMNVEV (reference sequence). The CDR3 consists of 13 residues. The V gene lost 0 bases and the J gene lost 6 bases, with 8 bases spanning the gap. DNA of the CDR3: TGTGCCAGCAGTTTATCGTCGAGGTCTGAAGCTTTCTTT. Protein product: CASSLSSRSEAFF.

The chain links TRBV10-3 to TRBJ2-1, with 7 bases matching TRBD1. Trimming cost V 4 bases and J 5 bases; bases outside gene matches: 2. The germline V gene has CDR1 ENHRY and CDR2 SYGVKD. This CDR3 has 13 residues. CDR3: CAISGTGDNEQFF. DNA for the CDR3: TGTGCCATCAGTGGGACAGGTGACAATGAGCAGTTCTTC.

This sequence joins TRBV27 and TRBJ2-5, with TRBD2 as a possible D gene (5 bases). V was clipped by 1 base and J by 5 bases, with 8 bases between them. This CDR3 has 13 amino acids. The V gene's germline CDR1 is MNHEY and CDR2 SMNVEV (reference sequence). The CDR3 DNA reads TGTGCCAGCAGTTTATTTAGGGAGGAGACCCAGTACTTC. This codes for CASSLFREETQYF.